A single sample gave rise to the 13 T cell receptor beta chains below, sequenced in a study of T cells in localized non-small cell lung cancer. The assay was immunoSEQ multiplex PCR, and TCRdb's table has in-frame clones only and misses some. The data hold around 870 clones, with roughly 20% observed a single time. Sequenced here: normal lung tissue next to the tumor, sampled before any cancer treatment. Receptors were obtained from a male donor at least 60 years old with stage II squamous cell lung carcinoma.

The chain is built from TRBV6-8 and TRBJ1-1; no reliable D call. The CDR3 totals 12 residues. CDR1 MNHGY and CDR2 SAAAGT come from the germline V gene. Trimming removed 4 bases from V and 9 bases from J, with 12 bases in between. The CDR3 DNA follows: TGTGCCAGCAGTTTGGGTCCCCATAAAGCTTTCTTT. Its protein product is CASSLGPHKAFF.

This clone is judged large (0.1 to 1%). V is TRBV6-8 and J is TRBJ2-7; 8 nucleotides align to TRBD2. Germline lookup yields CDR1 MNHGY and CDR2 SAAAGT. This CDR3 spans 15 amino acids. Trimming took 5 bases from V and 5 from J; bases not matched to a gene: 11. This chain's CDR3 is CASSAPGLEIHEQYF. CDR3 DNA: TGTGCCAGCAGTGCTCCGGGACTAGAGATCCACGAGCAGTACTTC.

This clone was picked up a small number of times. CDR3: CASNVPGLTEAFF. CDR3 DNA: TGTGCCAGCAACGTGCCGGGACTCACTGAAGCTTTCTTT. The chain recombines TRBV28 with TRBJ1-1; D is perhaps TRBD1 (5 bases). Germline V gene data show CDR1 as MDHEN and CDR2 as SYDVKM. This CDR3 is built from 13 residues. Between the trimmed V and J ends, which lost 7 bases and 4 bases, there was a span of 13 bases.

The chain has TRBV30 and TRBJ2-3; TRBD2 might be the D (5 bases). V was cut by 0 bases and J by 6 bases, with 10 bases left in between. This CDR3 contains 13 residues. Germline-derived CDR1 and CDR2 are GTSNPN and SVGIG (reference sequence). For the CDR3, the DNA is TGTGCCTGGAGTGTACTAGGGATGGATACGCAGTATTTT. It yields the protein CAWSVLGMDTQYF.

This clone was observed a few times. The chain recombines TRBV28 with TRBJ2-3; no firm D call. V was cut by 1 base and J by 5 bases, with 13 bases left in between. The CDR3 runs 15 residues. Germline V gene sequence: CDR1 MDHEN, CDR2 SYDVKM. The CDR3 DNA sequence: TGTGCCAGCAGTTTATTAGCATCACAAGTAGATACGCAGTATTTT. Translated: CASSLLASQVDTQYF.

The chain uses TRBV15 and TRBJ2-7, with 7 bases identical to TRBD1. Germline trimming cut 3 bases from V and 4 bases from J; bases unmatched to any gene: 12. The CDR3 covers 16 residues. CDR1 is LNHNV and CDR2 is YYDKDF in the germline V gene (reference sequence). CDR3 region: CATSRGSGSGGYEQYF. The CDR3 nucleotides are TGTGCCACCAGCAGGGGATCCGGGTCAGGGGGTTACGAGCAGTACTTC. Looking up the rest from reference TRBV15 and TRBJ2-7 gives the full variable domain: DAMVIQNPRYQVTQFGKPVTLSCSQTLNHNVMYWYQQKSSQAPKLLFHYYDKDFNNEADTPDNFQSRRPNTSFCFLDIRSPGLGDTAMYLCATSRGSGSGGYEQYFGPGTRLTVT.

This chain connects TRBV12-5 to TRBJ1-5, with D maybe TRBD1 (5 bases). Germline lookup yields CDR1 LGHNT and CDR2 FRNRAP. The CDR3 runs to 16 residues. V dropped 6 bases and J dropped 2 bases, with 17 bases sitting between them. CDR3 loop: CASGTGDPRGNQPQHF. CDR3 coding DNA: TGTGCTAGTGGCACAGGCGACCCCCGGGGCAATCAGCCCCAGCATTTT.

The chain employs TRBV5-1 and TRBJ1-4, with no clear D. The V gene lost 4 bases and the J gene lost 2 bases, with 15 bases spanning the gap. CDR3 length: 16 amino acids. The germline CDR1 and CDR2 sequences are SGHRS and YFSETQ. This chain's CDR3 is CASSPHGESTNEKLFF. The DNA of the CDR3 is TGCGCCAGCAGCCCTCATGGGGAGTCGACTAATGAAAAACTGTTTTTT.

This clone is judged large. The CDR3 loop reads CASSQSGLGNTIYF. CDR3 nucleotide sequence: TGTGCCAGCAGCCAATCTGGCCTAGGAAACACCATATATTTT. The chain employs TRBV11-3 and TRBJ1-3; D remains ambiguous. Germline V gives CDR1 SGHNT, CDR2 YENEEA. This CDR3 is built from 14 residues. Trimming stripped 5 bases from V and 4 bases from J, with 12 bases between. The entire variable domain, with the rest obtained from reference TRBV11-3 and TRBJ1-3, is as follows: EAGVVQSPRYKIIEKKQPVAFWCNPISGHNTLYWYLQNLGQGPELLIRYENEEAVDDSQLPKDRFSAERLKGVDSTLKIQPAELGDSAVYLCASSQSGLGNTIYFGEGSWLTVV.

The sample holds a few counts of this clone. The chain employs TRBV4-1 and TRBJ1-1, with a possible D match to TRBD1 (5 bases). CDR1 and CDR2 from the germline V gene are MGHRA and YSYEKL. V was pared by 6 bases and J by 1 base, with 15 bases between. CDR3 length equals 15 residues. CDR3: CASSERAGQNTEAFF. The CDR3 DNA follows: TGCGCCAGCAGTGAAAGGGCTGGACAGAACACTGAAGCTTTCTTT.

Judged by abundance, this clone is medium-sized. The chain joins TRBV2 to TRBJ1-1; D is possibly TRBD1 (6 bases). V was cut by 6 bases and J by 5 bases, with 10 bases left in between. Germline V lookup: CDR1 SNHLY, CDR2 FYNNEI. The CDR3 loop spans 12 amino acids. In nucleotides, the CDR3 is TGTGCCAGCAGCGGGGGGGCGACTGAAGCTTTCTTT. Translation: CASSGGATEAFF. Full variable domain (missing parts from reference TRBV2 and TRBJ1-1): EPEVTQTPSHQVTQMGQEVILRCVPISNHLYFYWYRQILGQKVEFLVSFYNNEISEKSEIFDDQFSVERPDGSNFTLKIRSTKLEDSAMYFCASSGGATEAFFGQGTRLTVV.

This clone was found a few times. This rearrangement joins TRBV6-8 to TRBJ1-2; D remains ambiguous. CDR1 is MNHGY, CDR2 SAAAGT, per germline. The CDR3 extends over 13 amino acids. V was clipped by 8 bases and J by 0 bases, with 10 bases between them. The CDR3 coding sequence is TGTGCCAGCCGGGAAGGGTCTAACTATGGCTACACCTTC. Amino acid sequence: CASREGSNYGYTF.

This clone was seen only a few times. The rearrangement links TRBV4-1 to TRBJ1-5; D is ambiguous. CDR3 length: 14 residues. The germline V gene has CDR1 MGHRA and CDR2 YSYEKL. The V gene lost 1 base and the J gene lost 1 base, with 5 bases spanning the gap. CDR3 coding DNA: TGCGCCAGCAGCCAAGTTATAAGCAATCAGCCCCAGCATTTT. Translation gives CASSQVISNQPQHF.